This entry concerns a single T cell receptor beta chain. Its antigen is still unknown. Base quality data are lacking; no much larger clone is found one base away. The library was prepared using the immunoSEQ multiplex PCR assay. For the multiplex PCR, a mixture combining 60 forward primers for TCR Vbeta segments and 13 reverse primers for TCR Jbeta segments was used. The CDR3 region of rearranged TCR beta genes was amplified from genomic DNA with a multiplex PCR assay. The Illumina HiSeq System was used to sequence the amplified TCR beta libraries as 87-base-pair reads. Per the original workflow: A later analysis tallied about 77 million unique TCR beta chains across the 610 or so repertoires, and approximately 12 million of those chains were shared by two or more donors. Raw reads were error-corrected and collapsed into unique sequences by a nearest-neighbor algorithm in which closely related sequences were merged to remove PCR and sequencing errors. CDR3 sequences were aligned to IMGT reference sequences to assign V, D and J gene segments. Each retained sequence needed at least a six-nucleotide match to both a V gene segment and a J gene segment. A rearrangement was called productive if the CDR3 had no stop codons and remained in frame with V and J, and every other rearrangement was called non-productive. CDR3 was defined by IMGT convention, running from the second conserved V-encoded cysteine to the conserved J-encoded phenylalanine. The earlier analysis of some 550 of the donors excluded any sequence lacking an unambiguous match to a single V gene segment. An earlier analysis of around 600 of the donors classified V segments as functional when productive rearrangements were above 56.7% and as segregating when the standard deviation between donors was above 5%. A statistical classification framework was developed to diagnose cytomegalovirus status using the catalog of TCR beta chain sequences. A later analysis assigned V and J genes by comparing TCR nucleotide sequences with IMGT/GENE-DB human TR gene sequences. The TCRdist pipeline was used in a later analysis to assign CDR3 sequences and most-parsimonious VDJ recombination scenarios. In a later analysis, each TCR beta chain was defined by its CDR3 amino acid sequence together with its V-gene family, and reads lacking a unique V-gene family were excluded. To address suspected cross-contamination and a sequencing artifact, a later analysis removed 592 highly shared, low-generation-probability nucleotide sequences. In a later analysis, a clonal expansion index was calculated for each public chain from normalized within-repertoire ranks of inferred template counts. A later analysis computed generation probabilities with a VDJ recombination model fitted to out-of-frame rearrangements, and checked the results against IGoR. A later analysis scored TCR-TCR, TCR-HLA and TCR-CMV co-occurrence with hypergeometric tests, applying a repertoire-size bias correction to TCR pairs. In a later analysis, false discovery rates were estimated by permuting HLA or CMV assignments 20 times. A later analysis grouped co-occurring TCRs with DBSCAN, adding TCRdist sequence similarity when clustering within HLA-allele-positive subsets. Co-occurrence clustering excluded repertoires with fewer than 30,000 or more than 120,000 public chains, plus five with anomalous nucleotide sharing. In its TCRdb copy, this immuneACCESS table keeps in-frame sequences only and misses some clones. Where compared with another copy, unresolved V genes explain less than half of these, and the others have no known cause. The V and J calls and the clone size are those of that table, but D and trimming were determined from the DNA. Here the sample has around 130,000 clones; over 75% occur a single time. Clones ranked in the top ten supply less than 1.5% of the sample.

The data were obtained in a study of cytomegalovirus exposure and HLA in healthy donors (dated by TCRdb to about 2017). Regarding the study in general: An earlier analysis of roughly 500 of the donors reported 276 Gb of sequence data and 95 million to 120 million unique TCR beta sequences obtained from 180 million or so T cells. An early release that covered about 600 HLA-typed donors contained approximately 300 gigabases of sequencing data and approximately 85 million unique TCR sequences. Of the 350 to 450 genotyped donors, approximately 80% fell in the genetic ancestry cluster associated with self-reported Caucasian donors. The study was designed to test whether signatures of past pathogen exposure could be identified by cataloging public T cell receptors. The T cell repertoires of 666 subjects were profiled by immunosequencing and related to cytomegalovirus serostatus. Besides the first cohort of approximately 710 subjects, a separate validation cohort made up of 120 or so different subjects was used. To predict cytomegalovirus infection status, the study brought together high-throughput TCR immunosequencing, statistical association of individual TCRs with disease status, and machine learning. To study patterns of TCR occurrence, a later analysis re-analyzed previously published TCR beta repertoires from under 750 donors and added high-resolution HLA genotyping. The later analysis used no new phenotypic data to find candidate immune exposures, relying instead on TCR beta sequences and their occurrence across donors. An earlier analysis of approximately 630 of the donors applied high-throughput TCR beta sequencing to assess whether each TCR beta V gene segment acted as functional or pseudogenic. Donor age, sex, ethnicity and CMV serostatus were collected together with the repertoire data. A later genetic analysis took genome-wide SNP genotypes for about 55% of the 666 donors and used that subset as a discovery cohort. All discovery cohort repertoires had been generated using a single sequencing platform. HLA typing included class I and class II loci at four-digit resolution. Typing coverage varied by locus: 629-630 donors for A, B, C, DRB1 and DQB1; about 520 for DQA1; some 610 for DPA1; approximately 450 for DPB1. Roughly five DR-DQ haplotypes were handled as single units for association and clustering because linkage in the cohort was strong. Among under 450 genotyped donors of the cohort, an average of approximately 230,000 unique TCR beta nucleotide sequences were sequenced per donor, roughly a sixth of them non-productive.

V is cut back by 1 base and J by 5 bases, with 7 bases in the junction unmatched. The CDR3 sequence holds 15 residues, the cysteine and phenylalanine included. Of the read, only the CDR3 DNA is kept; its 45 bases are in frame from base 1. CDR1 is given as MNHNS and CDR2 as SASEGT, both from the germline V gene. The cohort was made up of 500 to 850 healthy bone marrow donors. At the time of sampling, every cohort member was nominally healthy, though immune exposures that went unrecorded were likely present. The donor was CMV seronegative and was included in the group of about 350 seronegative cohort members. Every donor gave a peripheral blood sample, and the peripheral blood mononuclear cells from that sample were used for TCR beta sequencing. The Qiagen DNeasy Blood Extraction Kit was used to extract genomic DNA from the blood cell samples. Beyond this particular receptor, the publication reports: In a later analysis, 16,951 TCR beta sequences were associated with specific HLA alleles at a false discovery rate of 0.05. In a later analysis, several top co-occurrence clusters were reported to appear linked to parvovirus B19, influenza, CMV and Epstein-Barr virus. Only TCR beta chains were sequenced in this cohort, and the absence of alpha or paired-chain data limited detectable features. Strong co-occurrence of HLA alleles, especially DR and DQ, made assigning TCR associations to individual alleles difficult. In both the original and validation cohorts, the classifier was reported to diagnose cytomegalovirus status with high specificity and sensitivity. The authors suggested that the approach could potentially be generalized to other disease states and immunological phenotypes. The study listed 150 to 200 TCR beta chains as associated with cytomegalovirus. Three of the identified cytomegalovirus-associated TCR beta chains were confirmed in vitro to be specific for cytomegalovirus antigens. In a later genetic analysis, fewer N-insertions in productive TCRs were reported among donors in an Asian-associated ancestry cluster than the approximately 670-donor mean. The only immune exposure information available for the cohort was CMV serostatus. HLA typing was unavailable for some donors at each locus, so association tests used only the typed subset. In a later analysis, HLA-associated TCR beta chains were found to be more clonally expanded and to have lower generation probabilities than equally common non-associated chains. An earlier analysis of 450 to 750 of the donors showed that most TCR beta V segments appeared in productive rearrangements either about 87% or about 30% of the time, which broadly matched IMGT annotations. Because counts were too low, around 17 rarely observed V segments, including chromosome 9 orphons, were left out of the earlier analysis of a few hundred of the donors. In a later analysis, TCR association rates were found to vary across HLA loci, with the most associated TCRs seen for DRB1 alleles and the fewest for HLA-C alleles. In a later genetic analysis, a missense DCLRE1C variant was associated with V-gene and J-gene trimming of TCR beta chains, and the association was replicated in an independent cohort. Some IMGT-functional V segments, including TRBV6-2 and TRBV6-3, could not be distinguished by the 87-base-pair reads and were therefore excluded. In a later analysis, most CMV-associated TCR beta chains were found to appear HLA-restricted, with HLA associations seemingly driven largely by CMV exposure. Across donors, most TCR sequences were observed very rarely, whereas some public TCRs were present in many individuals. Presence/absence analyses assumed roughly uniform sequencing depth across donors, an assumption that may not hold. A further reported finding was that TCR beta sequences accurately predicted the HLA-A and HLA-B alleles for most subjects in the first cohort. A group of highly shared sequence variants was considered likely to be a technical artifact of the sequencing pipeline. Correlated functional status among segregating V segments might be attributable to linkage disequilibrium, but an unknown experimental factor could not be ruled out.

This sequence originates from a female donor in good health and CMV-seronegative. The sample taken for sequencing was PBMCs. The rearrangement combines TRBV6-1 with TRBJ1-2; 7 central nucleotides agree with TRBD1. The DNA is as follows: TGTGCCAGCAGTGAAGGGGTAGACAGGGTTTATGGCTACACCTTC. Protein translation: CASSEGVDRVYGYTF.